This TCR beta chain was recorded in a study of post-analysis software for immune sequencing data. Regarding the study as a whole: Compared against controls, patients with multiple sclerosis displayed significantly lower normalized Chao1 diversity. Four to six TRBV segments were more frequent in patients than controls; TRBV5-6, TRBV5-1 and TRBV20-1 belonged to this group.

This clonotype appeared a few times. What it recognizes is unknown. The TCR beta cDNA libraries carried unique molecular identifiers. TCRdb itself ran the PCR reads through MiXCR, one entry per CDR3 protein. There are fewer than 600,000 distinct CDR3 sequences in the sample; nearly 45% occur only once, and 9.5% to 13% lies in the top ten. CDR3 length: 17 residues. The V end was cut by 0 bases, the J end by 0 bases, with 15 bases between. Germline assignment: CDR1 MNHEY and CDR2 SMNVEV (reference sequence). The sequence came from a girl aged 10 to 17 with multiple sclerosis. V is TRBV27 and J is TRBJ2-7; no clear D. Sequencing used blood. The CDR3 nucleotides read TGTGCCAGCAGTTTATCTTACCCGGGTCCCGACTCCTACGAGCAGTACTTC. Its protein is CASSLSYPGPDSYEQYF.